These 17 T cell receptor beta chains originate from one sample sequenced in a study of T cells after yellow fever vaccination. TCRdb analysed the 5' RACE reads with MiXCR anew, one entry per CDR3 protein. Among roughly 500,000 distinct CDR3 sequences listed, roughly 19% were seen once. The source material was PBMCs, sampled 15 days after the yellow fever booster vaccination. The receptors were gathered from a man aged 25-45 years who received the YFV17D yellow fever vaccine.

This clonotype was seen a few times. The J gene is TRBJ1-1, the V gene TRBV12-3 or TRBV12-4, with D tentatively TRBD1 (5 bases). V gave up 6 bases and J gave up 2 bases, with 16 bases separating them. There are 15 residues in the CDR3. The CDR3 sequence: CASRARDLYNTEAFF. Written as DNA, the CDR3 is TGTGCCAGCAGGGCGAGGGACCTATATAACACTGAAGCTTTCTTT.

This clonotype was counted a few times. The chain recombines TRBV7-9 with TRBJ2-5; weak D call: TRBD2 (6 bases). The V gene lost 5 bases and the J gene lost 1 base, with 17 bases spanning the gap. The CDR3 is made up of 16 amino acids. Germline V gene lookup returns CDR1 SEHNR and CDR2 FQNEAQ (reference sequence). The CDR3 DNA follows: TGTGCCAGCAGCGCCCGCTTAGCGGAGCCCCAAGAGACCCAGTACTTC. It yields the protein CASSARLAEPQETQYF.

This clonotype showed up just a few times. This chain connects TRBV29-1 to TRBJ2-3; D may be TRBD1 or TRBD2 (6 bases each). From germline, CDR1 is SQVTM and CDR2 ANQGSEA. V was trimmed by 7 bases and J by 3 bases, leaving 17 bases between them. CDR3 size: 14 residues. The CDR3 bases are TGCAGCGCGGGAGTAGGGGGAGCAACAGATACGCAGTATTTT. Translated, it gives CSAGVGGATDTQYF.

This clonotype has more than one count but fewer than ten. The V gene is TRBV30, the J gene TRBJ1-1; D is unclear. The CDR3 is 12 amino acids. The ends were cut back, 2 bases at V and 1 base at J, with 5 bases in the middle. Germline loops: CDR1 GTSNPN, CDR2 SVGIG (reference sequence). The CDR3: CAWSRANTEAFF. In DNA form, the CDR3 reads TGTGCCTGGAGTCGGGCGAACACTGAAGCTTTCTTT.

This clonotype was observed at least ten times. The chain uses TRBV7-9 and TRBJ2-1; a possible D gene is TRBD2 (5 bases). Trimming took 1 base from V and 12 from J, leaving 10 bases between them. This CDR3 is 12 amino acids long. CDR1 and CDR2 from the germline V gene are SEHNR and FQNEAQ (reference sequence). This chain's CDR3 is CASSLGGPGQFF. In nucleotides, the CDR3 is TGTGCCAGCAGCTTAGGAGGGCCGGGGCAGTTCTTC.

J is TRBJ2-1 and V is TRBV20-1; the match to TRBD2 covers 8 bases. CDR1 is DFQATT, CDR2 SNEGSKA, per germline (reference sequence). The CDR3 loop spans 12 amino acids. Here the CDR3 DNA reads TGCACCCCAAGAGCGGGAGATCGAGAGCAGTTCTTC. This codes for CTPRAGDREQFF.

This clonotype was recorded a few times. This sequence joins TRBV29-1 and TRBJ2-7; no definite D call. Germline V CDR1 and CDR2: SQVTM, ANQGSEA. CDR3 length: 13 residues. Trimming removed 4 bases from V and 0 bases from J, with 10 bases in between. The CDR3 coding sequence is TGCAGCGTTGTAGTCCCGCCCTCCTACGAGCAGTACTTC. It specifies CSVVVPPSYEQYF.

This clonotype was counted between two and nine times. This chain uses TRBV4-2 with TRBJ2-6; unclear D gene. The CDR3 totals 20 residues. CDR1 is LGHNA and CDR2 is YNFKEQ in the germline V gene. With 0 bases removed from V and 1 base from J, the gap between germline ends came to 19 bases. DNA for the CDR3: TGTGCCAGCAGCCAAGATCAGTTATCGCCTACGATGTCTGGGGCCAACGTCCTGACTTTC. Its translation: CASSQDQLSPTMSGANVLTF.

The chain is built from TRBV6-1 and TRBJ2-5, with 7 bases lining up with TRBD1. CDR1 and CDR2 (germline): MNHNS, SASEGT. V gave up 6 bases and J gave up 4 bases; unmatched junction bases: 11. The CDR3 is made up of 15 amino acids. The CDR3 DNA follows: TGTGCCAGCAGAAGGACAGGTCCCTACATAGAGACCCAGTACTTC. This translates into CASRRTGPYIETQYF.

This clonotype was detected a few times. This rearrangement joins TRBV11-2 to TRBJ2-7, with TRBD2 matching over 13 bases. Germline CDR1 and CDR2: SGHAT and FQNNGV. The J segment lost 3 bases and the V segment lost 1 base, leaving 9 bases of the junction unmatched. The CDR3 has 18 residues. CDR3 region: CASSLGFSRLAGGYEQYF. In DNA, the CDR3 is TGTGCCAGCAGCTTAGGTTTCAGCCGACTAGCGGGAGGCTACGAGCAGTACTTC.

The chain has TRBV15 and TRBJ2-6; TRBD1 is a possible D gene (6 bases). This CDR3 spans 16 amino acids. V was cut by 5 bases and J by 0 bases, with 11 bases left in between. CDR1 and CDR2 (germline): LNHNV, YYDKDF (reference sequence). Here the CDR3 reads CATSPDRASGANVLTF. In DNA, the CDR3 is TGTGCCACCAGCCCGGACAGAGCCTCTGGGGCCAACGTCCTGACTTTC.

The gene calls are TRBV20-1 and TRBJ1-1; 7 bases map to TRBD1. Germline V lookup: CDR1 DFQATT, CDR2 SNEGSKA (reference sequence). The CDR3 is 15 amino acids. Unmatched junction bases numbered 7, after V lost 1 base and J lost 2 bases. The CDR3 DNA reads as TGCAGTGCTAGAGGATCTGCAGGGGGAAACACTGAAGCTTTCTTT. Translating it yields CSARGSAGGNTEAFF.

This chain connects TRBV10-3 to TRBJ2-3; D is unresolved. Germline CDR1 ENHRY, CDR2 SYGVKD. Trimming shortened V by 8 bases and J by 0 bases, and 15 bases separated the two germline ends. The CDR3 has 15 residues. The CDR3 protein is CAIRAETESTDTQYF. CDR3 bases: TGTGCCATCCGGGCCGAGACGGAGAGCACAGATACGCAGTATTTT.

V and J are TRBV29-1 and TRBJ2-4; the D gene is possibly TRBD2 (5 bases). This CDR3 has 15 residues. CDR1 and CDR2 from the germline V gene are SQVTM and ANQGSEA. The germline V and J ends were trimmed by 4 bases and 0 bases, with 13 bases remaining between them. The CDR3 loop is CSVVEGSPAKNIQYF. As DNA, the CDR3 is TGCAGCGTTGTTGAGGGAAGCCCAGCCAAAAACATTCAGTACTTC.

This clonotype has a handful of counts. V gene TRBV28 combines with J gene TRBJ2-7; 8 bases agree with TRBD2. The CDR3 contains 14 residues. Germline V CDR1 and CDR2: MDHEN, SYDVKM. J was trimmed by 6 bases and V by 7 bases; bases with no gene match: 11. CDR3 sequence (DNA): TGTGCCAGCATCTTTTCGGAGAGCGGGGGCGAGCAGTACTTC. It specifies CASIFSESGGEQYF.

The V and J genes are TRBV12-3 or TRBV12-4 and TRBJ2-7; a weak D match, TRBD1 (6 bases). V was cut by 6 bases and J by 1 base, with 13 bases left in between. The CDR3 totals 14 residues. The CDR3 protein is CASRDATGSYEQYF. The CDR3 DNA sequence: TGTGCCAGCAGGGATGCGACAGGTTCCTACGAGCAGTACTTC.

The CDR3 sequence: CASSPYRQGNTGELFF. The CDR3 region has the DNA TGCGCCAGCAGCCCCTACCGACAGGGGAACACCGGGGAGCTGTTTTTT. The chain recombines TRBV4-1 with TRBJ2-2; 7 bases line up with TRBD1. Germline CDR1 MGHRA, CDR2 YSYEKL. Trimming at V came to 4 bases and at J to 1 base, leaving 6 bases not matched to a gene. The CDR3 runs 16 residues.